This TCR beta chain is drawn from a study of vaccination effects on CD4 cells after COVID-19 (dated by TCRdb to the early 2020s). Concerning the study at large: Across the study, the median time from the second dose to post-vaccine sampling was 72 days (range 14 to 241). The study compared SARS-CoV-2 spike-specific CD4+ TCR repertoires before and after mRNA vaccination in COVID-19 convalescent patients and infection-naive vaccine recipients. Altogether, over 9 COVID-19 convalescent patients and a few SARS-CoV-2-naive healthy vaccine recipients made up the full study. Cultures from other donors in the study were sequenced with the Oncomine TCR Beta short-read assay on an Illumina iSeq 100. Overall study outcomes, separate from this receptor: Among healthy vaccine recipients, nearly all vaccine-induced clones were SARS-CoV-2 mono-reactive, and just 1 of 255 was cross-reactive with common cold coronaviruses. Only a small number of convalescent patients were included, and no early post-infection timepoints were available, which limited the study. Both infection-induced and vaccine-induced clones contracted markedly at late post-vaccination timepoints, which is consistent with waning T cell responses.

Measured from the cysteine to the phenylalanine, the CDR3 is 13 residues long. Here the CDR3 DNA is all that survives: 39 bases in frame from base 1. According to the germline V gene, CDR1 reads MNHEY and CDR2 reads SVGAGI. V is cut by 7 bases and J by 3 bases, and the space between the germline ends is 12 bases. With respect to this clone: Its antigen target is currently unknown. Base quality data are lacking; no much larger clone is found one base away.

To identify antigen-specific CD4+ T cell clonotypes by their expansion, the ViraFEST assay first stimulated PBMC with viral peptide pools and then applied TCR sequencing. After 10 to 11 days of culture, CD4+ T cells were isolated with the EasySep CD4+ T cell isolation kit. Two doses of either the BNT162b2 or the mRNA-1273 mRNA SARS-CoV-2 vaccine were administered to participants. Negative nucleocapsid antibody results before and after vaccination confirmed that the healthy vaccine recipients had no prior SARS-CoV-2 infection. Each well held under 2.5 million PBMC cultured in IMDM containing about 5.5% human AB serum, 9.5 to 10 IU/ml IL-2 and gentamicin, along with about 9.5 ug/ml peptides. On days 3 and 7, half of the culture medium was replaced with fresh IL-2-containing medium. Each peptide stimulation condition was cultured in triplicate wells unless otherwise noted. Using Ficoll-Paque Plus gradient centrifugation, PBMC were separated from whole blood and then either used fresh or cryopreserved at -140C. The overlapping peptide pools covered the spike proteins of SARS-CoV-2 and of the common cold coronaviruses HCoV-NL63, HCoV-OC43 and HCoV-229E. The QIAamp micro DNA kit was used to extract genomic DNA from the cultured CD4+ T cells.

Libraries were constructed by the immunoSEQ multiplex PCR assay. DNA from the cultured, isolated CD4+ T cells was subjected to TCR beta CDR3 sequencing. The published analysis was carried out like this. Non-productive TCR sequences were removed and reads were trimmed to the CDR3 region, keeping CDR3s of at least 7 amino acids. Antigen-specific clonotypes were identified with the MANAFEST web app by comparing expansion in peptide wells against reference cultures. For clones to be considered positive, expansion at FDR<0.05 versus reference and all other wells, an odds ratio above 5, and a frequency above 0.1% in two replicate wells were required. A clonotype was defined as cross-reactive if the clonotype was significantly expanded both in SARS-CoV-2 spike wells and in at least one common cold coronavirus spike condition. CDR3 similarity was assessed by Levenshtein distance using the stringdist R package, and unrooted trees were constructed with ape in R 3.6.1. Not all clones reach the TCRdb copy of this immuneACCESS table, which keeps in-frame sequences only. Checked studies attribute under half of the gap to unresolved V genes and leave the rest unexplained. That table furnishes V, J and clone size, whereas the DNA furnished D and trimming. This sample gives 30,000 to 45,000 clones in total; roughly four fifths of them show up just once. The ten largest clones capture just under 2% of the sample.

The sequencing here drew on CD4+ T cells from PBMCs cultured with HCoV-NL63 spike peptides, taken after COVID-19 vaccination. According to the study, the label for this sample's cell subset or site signals: HCoV-NL63 spike overlapping peptide pool stimulation. The TCR was taken from a human donor who received a COVID-19 vaccine. Some clones in this sample may be carry-over from other donors' samples. The chain employs TRBV6-5 and TRBJ1-1, and perhaps TRBD1 as D gene, on 5 matching bases. The encoded CDR3 is CASKTGGDTEAFF. The bases read TGTGCCAGCAAAACGGGGGGGGACACTGAAGCTTTCTTT.